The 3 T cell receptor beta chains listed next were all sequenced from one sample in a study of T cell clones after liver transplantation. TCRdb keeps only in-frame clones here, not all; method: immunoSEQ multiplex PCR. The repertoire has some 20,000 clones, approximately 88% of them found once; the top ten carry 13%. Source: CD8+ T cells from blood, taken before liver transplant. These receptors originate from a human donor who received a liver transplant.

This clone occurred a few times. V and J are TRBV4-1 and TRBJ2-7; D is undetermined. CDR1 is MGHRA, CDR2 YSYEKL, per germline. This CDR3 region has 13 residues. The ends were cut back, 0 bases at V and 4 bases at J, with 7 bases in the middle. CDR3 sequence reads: CASSQDNQYEQYF. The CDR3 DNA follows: TGCGCCAGCAGCCAAGATAACCAATACGAGCAGTACTTC.

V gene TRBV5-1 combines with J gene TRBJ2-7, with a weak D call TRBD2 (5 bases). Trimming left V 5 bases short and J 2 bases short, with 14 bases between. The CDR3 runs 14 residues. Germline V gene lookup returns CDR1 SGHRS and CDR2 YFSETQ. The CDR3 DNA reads TGCGCCAGCAGTCTTTTCGGGGTCCCCTACGAGCAGTACTTC. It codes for CASSLFGVPYEQYF.

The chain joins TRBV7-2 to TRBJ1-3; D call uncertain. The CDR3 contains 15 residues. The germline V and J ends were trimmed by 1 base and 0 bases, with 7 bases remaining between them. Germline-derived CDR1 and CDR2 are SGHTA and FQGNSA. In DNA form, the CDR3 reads TGTGCCAGCAGCTTAGAACCAGGCTCTGGAAACACCATATATTTT. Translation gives CASSLEPGSGNTIYF.